This T cell receptor beta chain was captured in a study of response to subunit inactivated influenza vaccine. This clonotype occurred a few times. Its antigen is still unknown. MiXCR, run by TCRdb on the RT-PCR reads, gives a single entry per CDR3 protein. The sample lists around 760,000 distinct CDR3 sequences; approximately 14% were seen once. Study-level findings and limits: A suggestion made by the authors is that each seasonal influenza vaccination recruits few new T cells.

With 6 bases removed from V and 0 bases from J, the gap between germline ends came to 9 bases. CDR1 MNHNS and CDR2 SASEGT come from the germline V gene. This CDR3 contains 15 residues. V usage is TRBV6-1 and J usage is TRBJ2-6; the D is unclear. This clonotype was sampled from a man in his forties or fifties who received an inactivated influenza vaccine. Sequenced here: PBMCs from blood, sampled 14 to 15 days before vaccination. The CDR3 sequence is CASRDVYSGANVLTF. CDR3 coding DNA: TGTGCCAGCAGGGACGTATACTCTGGGGCCAACGTCCTGACTTTC.